These T cell receptor beta chains were read from a single sample in a study of control samples from healthy donors and cancer patients. The protocol was immunoSEQ multiplex PCR, while the TCRdb copy is restricted to in-frame clones and leaves out a portion. Among some 64,000 clones listed, over 75% were seen once. The sequenced sample consisted of PBMCs. The receptors derive from a woman between 50 and 59 years old with head and neck cancer. The CDR3 runs from the conserved cysteine through the conserved F or W. The D gene is left open where the match is weak. A clone size is listed for some rows: how often the clone was seen (once, few, many), or a class if it is expanded.

j_call v_call d_call clone_size cdr3_nt cdr3_aa
TRBJ2-2 TRBV28 TRBD1 . TGTGCCACCCTCCACGCCGGGACAGGGTCTAACACCGGGGAGCTGTTTTTT CATLHAGTGSNTGELFF
TRBJ2-2 TRBV3-1/TRBV3-2 . . TGTGCCAGCAGCCCTATTGGGGGGCTGAGGGACACCGGGGAGCTGTTTTTT CASSPIGGLRDTGELFF
TRBJ1-1 TRBV12-3/TRBV12-4 . . TGTGCCAGCACCCAAAAAGAAGGGACTGAAGCTTTCTTT CASTQKEGTEAFF
TRBJ1-2 TRBV9 . once TGTGCCAGCAGCGTAGGGACACAACCGGACTATGGCTACACCTTC CASSVGTQPDYGYTF
TRBJ1-2 TRBV20-1 . . TGCAGTGCTAGTGGGGACGGCTATGGCTACACCTTC CSASGDGYGYTF
TRBJ1-1 TRBV5-1 . few TGCGCCAGCAGCTTGGAGCCTCAGGGGCGGGCTGAAGCTTTCTTT CASSLEPQGRAEAFF
TRBJ1-3 TRBV2 . . TGTGCCAGCAGTGACAGGGGAACGAACACCATATATTTT CASSDRGTNTIYF
TRBJ2-5 TRBV7-2 . once TGTGCCAGCGGCCCAGGGGGGACAAGCCAAGAGACCCAGTACTTC CASGPGGTSQETQYF
TRBJ1-1 TRBV5-1 . . TGCGCCAGCAGCTTGGTGGGCCGGGGCACTGAAGCTTTCTTT CASSLVGRGTEAFF
TRBJ1-6 TRBV23-1 . . TGCGCCAGCAGTCAACTTTCGGATCCTGGGTCACCCCTCCACTTT CASSQLSDPGSPLHF
TRBJ1-2 TRBV6-5 TRBD1 . TGTGCCAGCACGACAATGGACAGGGCCTATGGCTACACCTTC CASTTMDRAYGYTF
TRBJ1-5 TRBV19 TRBD1 . TGTGCCAGTAGTGTAATGGACAGGGTGGATCAGCCCCAGCATTTT CASSVMDRVDQPQHF